This passage covers 20 T cell receptor beta chains from one sample sequenced in a study of T cells after posttransplantation cyclophosphamide (dated by TCRdb to about 2016). The method behind the library was the immunoSEQ multiplex PCR assay. TCRdb took this table from immuneACCESS and kept in-frame rearrangements with V and J called. Such tables lack part of the clones; where checked against another copy, unresolved V genes explain under half of the gap, and the rest is unexplained. The sample records 4,000 to 4,500 clones, 83% of which are singletons. The top ten clonotypes cover roughly 6.7% of the sample. The meaning of the sample's treatment or condition label: high-dose cyclophosphamide on days +3 and +4 as single-agent GVHD prophylaxis. Patients in the PTCy group got busulfan and fludarabine conditioning, a marrow graft from a related or unrelated donor, and cyclophosphamide on days +3 and +4.

Sequences were derived from CD4+ T cells sorted from blood, sampled 242 days after a stem cell transplant with posttransplant cyclophosphamide. These receptor sequences come from a male patient between 25 and 39 years old who received an allogeneic stem cell transplant from a related donor, was CMV-positive, and had no GVHD. Post transplant, some T cells may arise from the graft donor.

The chain couples TRBV10-3 to TRBJ2-1; D ambiguous. The germline V and J ends were trimmed by 4 bases and 6 bases, with 4 bases remaining between them. This CDR3 region has 11 residues. Germline V lookup: CDR1 ENHRY, CDR2 SYGVKD. The CDR3 DNA sequence: TGTGCCATCAGTGCCCGCAATGAGCAGTTCTTC. Protein sequence: CAISARNEQFF.

The chain uses TRBV9 and TRBJ2-2, with TRBD2 matching 7 bases. With 2 bases clipped from V and 1 base from J, the junction kept 8 bases outside the gene matches. Germline CDR1 SGDLS, CDR2 YYNGEE. This CDR3 region has 17 residues. For the CDR3, the DNA is TGTGCCAGCAGCGTTGCCGTGGGGGGGTGGAACACCGGGGAGCTGTTTTTT. Protein product: CASSVAVGGWNTGELFF.

The chain has TRBV9 and TRBJ1-2; D is unclear. Germline CDR1 is SGDLS and CDR2 is YYNGEE. The CDR3 contains 12 residues. Between the trimmed V and J ends, which lost 4 bases and 7 bases, there was a span of 11 bases. CDR3: CASSPAVVGYTF. Written as DNA, the CDR3 is TGTGCCAGCAGCCCGGCGGTTGTTGGCTACACCTTC.

This clone is a singleton in its sample. The genes are TRBV30 and TRBJ1-2, with D unclear. V lost 2 bases and J lost 5, with 6 bases in between. The CDR3 runs to 11 residues. CDR1 and CDR2 from the germline V gene are GTSNPN and SVGIG (reference sequence). The CDR3 DNA reads as TGTGCCTGGAGTAGCCGTTATGGCTACACCTTC. Encoded protein: CAWSSRYGYTF.

This chain connects TRBV28 to TRBJ2-1; 11 positions match TRBD1. The CDR3 consists of 16 residues. Trimming at V came to 5 bases and at J to 7 bases, leaving 10 bases not matched to a gene. Germline CDR1 MDHEN, CDR2 SYDVKM. CDR3 in DNA: TGTGCCAGCAGTACGGGGATCGGGACAGGGGGAAATGAGCAGTTCTTC. Amino acid sequence: CASSTGIGTGGNEQFF.

V usage is TRBV7-3 and J usage is TRBJ2-1; no reliable D call. V lost 5 bases, J lost 3 bases, and 11 bases lay in between. The CDR3 spans 14 residues. In germline, CDR1 is SGHTA, CDR2 FQGTGA. The CDR3 nucleotides are TGTGCCAGCAGCCCCCCCACGGGCTACAATGAGCAGTTCTTC. This encodes CASSPPTGYNEQFF.

The V gene is TRBV5-4, the J gene TRBJ2-2; 7 positions agree with TRBD1. From germline, CDR1 is SGHNT and CDR2 YYREEE (reference sequence). The length of the CDR3 is 16 residues. V dropped 6 bases and J dropped 5; count of bases not matched to a gene: 13. This CDR3 reads CASTLERGRGTGELFF. CDR3 DNA sequence: TGTGCCAGCACCCTCGAGAGGGGGCGCGGGACCGGGGAGCTGTTTTTT.

CDR3 in amino acids: CASSPQQGMDEQYF. The CDR3 coding sequence is TGTGCCAGTAGTCCTCAACAGGGGATGGACGAGCAGTACTTC. V gene TRBV19 combines with J gene TRBJ2-7, with 7 bases that match TRBD1. V shed 5 bases, J shed 5 bases, and the junction held 9 bases outside the gene matches. CDR3 size: 14 residues. Looked up from germline, CDR1 is LNHDA and CDR2 is SQIVND (reference sequence).

The chain employs TRBV5-1 and TRBJ1-2; D is unresolved. The V end was cut by 0 bases, the J end by 10 bases, with 19 bases between. The CDR3 covers 15 residues. CDR1 and CDR2 (germline): SGHRS, YFSETQ. The CDR3 bases are TGCGCCAGCAGCTTGGCCGGAGGCCTGGCTAGGGCCTACACCTTC. The encoded protein is CASSLAGGLARAYTF.

V usage is TRBV27 and J usage is TRBJ2-3; tentatively, D is TRBD1 (5 bases). The CDR3 loop spans 18 amino acids. V was trimmed by 0 bases and J by 3 bases, leaving 19 bases between them. CDR1 and CDR2 from the germline V gene are MNHEY and SMNVEV (reference sequence). CDR3 loop: CASSLSSLNFPGTDTQYF. Written as DNA, the CDR3 is TGTGCCAGCAGTTTATCCTCGCTAAACTTTCCAGGGACAGATACGCAGTATTTT.

The chain recombines TRBV5-6 with TRBJ1-2, with D possibly TRBD1 on 6 matching bases. The CDR3 loop spans 14 amino acids. V lost 2 bases, J lost 6 bases, and 14 bases lay in between. Germline CDR1 is SGHDT and CDR2 is YYEEEE. The CDR3 protein is CASSLVGRGHGYTF. CDR3 nucleotides: TGTGCCAGCAGCTTAGTCGGCAGGGGACATGGCTACACCTTC.

The chain links TRBV30 to TRBJ2-2; 7 positions match TRBD1. V shed 6 bases and J 5 bases; nucleotides not matched to a gene: 9. Per germline, CDR1 GTSNPN and CDR2 SVGIG (reference sequence). CDR3 length: 14 amino acids. CDR3 amino acids: CACSTYRGTGELFF. The DNA for the CDR3 is TGTGCCTGCTCCACCTACAGGGGAACCGGGGAGCTGTTTTTT. The full variable domain, rest sourced from reference TRBV30 and TRBJ2-2, is SQTIHQWPATLVQPVGSPLSLECTVEGTSNPNLYWYRQAAGRGLQLLFYSVGIGQISSEVPQNLSASRPQDRQFILSSKKLLLSDSGFYLCACSTYRGTGELFFGEGSRLTVL.

The rearrangement joins TRBV15 to TRBJ2-3; TRBD1 agrees at 7 bases. From germline, CDR1 is LNHNV and CDR2 YYDKDF (reference sequence). The trim removed 8 bases at V and 2 bases at J, leaving 4 bases unmatched. The CDR3 is made up of 13 amino acids. This CDR3 is CATGTVFTDTQYF. CDR3 DNA sequence: TGTGCCACCGGGACAGTTTTCACAGATACGCAGTATTTT.

V usage is TRBV7-3 and J usage is TRBJ2-2, with TRBD2 as a possible D gene (5 bases). Germline values: CDR1 SGHTA, CDR2 FQGTGA. The CDR3 is 14 amino acids. Trimming took 5 bases from V and 3 from J, leaving 10 bases between them. CDR3 sequence: CASSPRGDTGELFF. The CDR3 DNA follows: TGTGCCAGCAGCCCCCGGGGAGACACCGGGGAGCTGTTTTTT.

The chain uses TRBV4-2 and TRBJ2-7; 10 bases are a match to TRBD1. This CDR3 is built from 15 residues. The germline gives CDR1 LGHNA, CDR2 YNFKEQ. V dropped 3 bases and J dropped 2; count of bases not matched to a gene: 4. In DNA, the CDR3 is TGTGCCAGCAGCCAGGGGACAGGGGCCACCTACGAGCAGTACTTC. Its protein product is CASSQGTGATYEQYF.

This chain joins TRBV11-2 and TRBJ2-3, with 7 nucleotides matching TRBD2. CDR1 SGHAT and CDR2 FQNNGV come from the germline V gene. Germline trimming cut 2 bases from V and 2 bases from J; bases unmatched to any gene: 7. CDR3 length equals 16 residues. CDR3 bases: TGTGCCAGCAGCTTAAGGACTAGTGGTTACACAGATACGCAGTATTTT. This translates into CASSLRTSGYTDTQYF.

The rearrangement links TRBV10-3 to TRBJ1-4; D not certain. Germline V lookup: CDR1 ENHRY, CDR2 SYGVKD. CDR3 length: 15 residues. The V end was cut by 0 bases, the J end by 3 bases, with 8 bases between. The CDR3 spells CAISESTAPNEKLFF. The CDR3 nucleotides read TGTGCCATCAGTGAGTCAACAGCTCCTAATGAAAAACTGTTTTTT.

The gene calls are TRBV7-8 and TRBJ2-3; maybe TRBD1 (6 bases). V lost 7 bases to trimming and J lost 5 bases, with 13 bases between them. Germline CDR1 is SGHVS and CDR2 is FQNEAQ. The CDR3 sequence is 13 residues long. CDR3: CASTRGREDTQYF. The DNA for the CDR3 is TGTGCCAGCACCAGGGGCCGGGAAGATACGCAGTATTTT.

V and J are TRBV4-3 and TRBJ2-5; the match to TRBD2 covers 8 bases. The end of the DNA aligns better with TRBJ2-7, so the J call may be wrong. Germline loops: CDR1 LGHNA, CDR2 YSLEER. The CDR3 loop spans 15 amino acids. CDR3 nucleotide sequence: TGCGCCAGCAGCCGATTACTAGCGGAGACGTACGAGCAGTACTTC. Translating gives CASSRLLAETYEQYF.

This rearrangement joins TRBV5-4 to TRBJ1-2; TRBD1 might be the D (5 bases). Germline V lookup: CDR1 SGHNT, CDR2 YYREEE (reference sequence). Trimming pared 4 bases from V and 6 bases from J, leaving 13 bases between. This CDR3 spans 13 amino acids. CDR3 nucleotides: TGTGCCAGCAGCCTCTGGGGGGGAGATGGCTACACCTTC. As protein: CASSLWGGDGYTF.